A single sample gave rise to the 7 T cell receptor beta chains below, sequenced in a study of T cells in Graves' hyperthyroidism and ophthalmopathy. RNA transcripts gave rise to amplified TCR beta CDR3 regions. The primer set for the first-round RT-PCR of the TCR CDR3 was HTBI. TCRdb reprocessed the multiplex PCR reads with MiXCR, giving one entry per CDR3 protein. The profile shows 690,000 or so distinct CDR3 sequences, roughly a sixth of them singletons. Sequenced sample: blood. The origin of the receptors is a woman aged 50 to 65 with Graves' hyperthyroidism that later progressed to Graves' ophthalmopathy.

This clonotype has a handful of counts. The gene calls are TRBV14 and TRBJ1-4; D possibly corresponds to TRBD1 (5 bases). Trimming removed 4 bases from V and 8 bases from J, with 14 bases in between. Per the germline V gene, CDR1 is SGHDN and CDR2 is FVKESK. There are 14 residues in the CDR3. CDR3 sequence: CASSPHRREEKLFF. In DNA, the CDR3 is TGTGCCAGCAGCCCCCACAGGAGGGAAGAAAAACTGTTTTTT.

This clonotype was detected a few times. V and J are TRBV6-1 and TRBJ1-5, with 8 bases that match TRBD1. The germline CDR1 and CDR2 sequences are MNHNS and SASEGT. V lost 8 bases and J lost 3; bases outside the gene matches: 9. CDR3 length: 15 amino acids. CDR3 bases: TGTGCCAGCCGCCGGACAGGGTGGGACAATCAGCCCCAGCATTTT. This sequence encodes CASRRTGWDNQPQHF.

This clonotype came up many times. The chain recombines TRBV10-1 with TRBJ2-5; D is undetermined. V was pared by 2 bases and J by 4 bases, with 11 bases between. The CDR3 spans 14 residues. Germline V gives CDR1 WNHNN, CDR2 SYGVQD (reference sequence). The CDR3 here is CASSEVSTGETQYF. The CDR3 nucleotides read TGCGCCAGCAGTGAGGTCTCCACTGGAGAGACCCAGTACTTC.

This clonotype has just a few counts. The chain employs TRBV6-1 and TRBJ1-2; D is unresolved. Germline CDR1 is MNHNS and CDR2 is SASEGT. Between the trimmed V and J ends, which lost 7 bases and 0 bases, there was a span of 15 bases. The CDR3 runs 15 residues. The DNA of the CDR3 is TGTGCCAGCAAGGAAGGTGGGGTCCCTAACTATGGCTACACCTTC. Protein: CASKEGGVPNYGYTF.

The gene calls are TRBV9 and TRBJ1-1, with D unclear. Trimming stripped 0 bases from V and 0 bases from J, with 9 bases between. The germline CDR1 and CDR2 sequences are SGDLS and YYNGEE. The CDR3 is 15 residues long. CDR3 sequence (DNA): TGTGCCAGCAGCGTAGCTGGTGATATGAACACTGAAGCTTTCTTT. It translates to CASSVAGDMNTEAFF. Combining the CDR3 with reference TRBV9 and TRBJ1-1 gives the whole variable domain DSGVTQTPKHLITATGQRVTLRCSPRSGDLSVYWYQQSLDQGLQFLIQYYNGEERAKGNILERFSAQQFPDLHSELNLSSLELGDSALYFCASSVAGDMNTEAFFGQGTRLTVV.

CDR3 amino acids: CASSLDTTTRYTF. The CDR3 DNA follows: TGTGCCAGCAGTTTAGACACAACCACCCGCTACACCTTC. This sequence joins TRBV28 and TRBJ1-2, with D unclear. Germline CDR1 MDHEN, CDR2 SYDVKM. The CDR3 totals 13 residues. The V and J ends lost 2 bases and 9 bases respectively, with 13 bases between them.

This clonotype was seen many times. The chain is built from TRBV6-1 and TRBJ2-7, with D perhaps matching TRBD1 (5 bases). The germline CDR1 and CDR2 sequences are MNHNS and SASEGT. V lost 5 bases and J lost 4, with 15 bases in between. The CDR3 extends over 14 amino acids. The chain's CDR3 is CASSFGARWYEQYF. DNA of the CDR3: TGTGCCAGCAGTTTTGGGGCGAGGTGGTACGAGCAGTACTTC.